Listed here is a single T cell receptor beta chain. The antigen is undetermined. cDNA encoding TCR beta was synthesized via 5'RACE template switching incorporating UMIs. TCRdb reanalyzed the 5' RACE reads and collapses them to one entry per CDR3 protein, without DNA. Its clone listing holds some 190,000 distinct CDR3 sequences. The sample is drawn from a study of T cells expressing NK-cell markers. General study results and limits: Specificity for HCMV among expanded NKG2C+ T cell clones was not established. In more than 5 donors, dominant CD3+CD56+NKG2C+ clonotypes ranked among the top 10 CD8+ clonotypes.

From germline, CDR1 is MNHEY and CDR2 SMNVEV (reference sequence). CDR3 length: 15 amino acids. The genes are TRBV27 and TRBJ2-1. The sequencing input was blood T cells: a sorted CD56 or NKG2C T cell subset, CD4+ or CD8+ T cells, or bulk PBMC T cells (not recorded which). This clonotype originated in a man aged 18-70 years in good health. CDR3 loop: CASSSDTRSYNEQFF.